The rows below give T cell receptor beta chains drawn from one sample of a study of human T cells and chemical hapten exposure. Using its own MiXCR run on the RACE reads, TCRdb lists one record per CDR3 protein. The sample lists roughly 380,000 distinct CDR3 sequences, less than 6.5% occurring once. Here the sequenced sample was whole blood, taken in connection with sensitization to the hapten diphenylcyclopropenone (DPC). The origin of the receptors is a woman aged 50 to 60 with alopecia areata. Some clones in this sample may be carry-over from other donors' samples. CDR3s include the opening cysteine and the closing phenylalanine or tryptophan. A D gene is named only where the DNA matches it firmly. Clone size, where shown, is once, few, many, or a class for clones that have expanded.

TRBV18,18,TRBD1,TRBJ1-1,few,TGTGCCAGCTCGCCGACAGGGATGAGGATAGGGGGAAACACTGAAGCTTTCTTT,CASSPTGMRIGGNTEAFF
TRBV2,13,NA,TRBJ1-5,few,TGTGCCAGCAGTGAAGTTCTTTATCAGCCCCAGCATTTT,CASSEVLYQPQHF
TRBV7-6,14,TRBD2,TRBJ2-3,many,TGTGCCAGCAGCCTAGCGGGAGTTGGAGATACGCAGTATTTT,CASSLAGVGDTQYF
TRBV27,16,NA,TRBJ2-6,few,TGTGCCAGCAGTTTCCAGGGGCCCTCTGGGGCCAACGTCCTGACTTTC,CASSFQGPSGANVLTF
TRBV5-1,11,NA,TRBJ1-1,NA,TGCGCCAGCAGAGGGATGACTGAAGCTTTCTTT,CASRGMTEAFF
TRBV3-1,14,TRBD2,TRBJ2-3,few,TGTGCCAGCAGCCAAGGAGCGGGACCAGATACGCAGTATTTT,CASSQGAGPDTQYF
TRBV6-2/TRBV6-3,14,NA,TRBJ2-7,NA,TGTGCCAGCAGTTCCTGGGACCACTACTACGAGCAGTACTTC,CASSSWDHYYEQYF
TRBV6-2/TRBV6-3,11,NA,TRBJ2-1,few,TGTGCCAGCAGCCAGGGTGACCATTCGTTCTTC,CASSQGDHSFF
TRBV14,12,TRBD2,TRBJ2-1,many,TGTGCCAGCAGCCACGGGACTAGCGGGAAGTTCTTC,CASSHGTSGKFF
TRBV6-6,14,NA,TRBJ2-1,many,TGTGCCAGCAGGAGACAGGAGACCTACAATGAGCAGTTCTTC,CASRRQETYNEQFF
TRBV5-1,15,NA,TRBJ2-2,many,TGCGCCAGCAGCTTGGAAGGCTCGAACACCGGGGAGCTGTTTTTT,CASSLEGSNTGELFF
TRBV5-6,16,NA,TRBJ1-1,few,TGTGCCAGCAGCTCGGGACCCCCTCGAGGAAACACTGAAGCTTTCTTT,CASSSGPPRGNTEAFF
TRBV6-2/TRBV6-3,11,NA,TRBJ2-3,few,TGTGCCAGCGGAGTAGCGATAACGCAGTATTTT,CASGVAITQYF
TRBV7-9,12,NA,TRBJ1-4,NA,TGTGCCAGCAGCATGCCTCTTGAAAAACTGTTTTTT,CASSMPLEKLFF
TRBV6-5,14,NA,TRBJ1-6,NA,TGTGCCAGCAGTGCTTCAGTGCTTAATTCACCCCTCCACTTT,CASSASVLNSPLHF
TRBV7-2,15,NA,TRBJ2-1,many,TGTGCCAGCAGAACCCAGGTTAGCTCCTACAATGAGCAGTTCTTC,CASRTQVSSYNEQFF
TRBV7-2,13,NA,TRBJ1-4,many,TGTGCCAGCAGCTTAAATCATAATGAAAAACTGTTTTTT,CASSLNHNEKLFF
TRBV27,13,NA,TRBJ1-5,many,TGTGCCAGCAGTTACACTAGCAATCAGCCCCAGCATTTT,CASSYTSNQPQHF
TRBV27,15,NA,TRBJ1-1,NA,TGTGCCAGCAGTTTAGGGGGCGGCCCGAACACTGAAGCTTTCTTT,CASSLGGGPNTEAFF
TRBV5-1,16,NA,TRBJ2-2,many,TGCGCCAGCAGCTTGGTGCCAGGTAGAAACACCGGGGAGCTGTTTTTT,CASSLVPGRNTGELFF
TRBV7-3,16,TRBD1,TRBJ2-3,once,TGTGCCAGCAGCTTAACAGGACAGGGGGCCCCAGATACGCAGTATTTT,CASSLTGQGAPDTQYF
TRBV6-1,14,TRBD1,TRBJ1-2,few,TGTGCCAGCACCCCTTTGGGACAGCTCTATGGCTACACCTTC,CASTPLGQLYGYTF
TRBV6-1,15,TRBD1,TRBJ2-1,many,TGTGCCAGCAGTGAACCCGGACAGGGATTCCATGAGCAGTTCTTC,CASSEPGQGFHEQFF
TRBV7-9,15,NA,TRBJ2-1,NA,TGTGCCAGCAGCTCCAACGGAGTTTCCTACAATGAGCAGTTCTTC,CASSSNGVSYNEQFF
TRBV7-2,17,NA,TRBJ2-4,few,TGTGCCAGCAGCTTAGATGGGACACTTCTAGCCAAAAACATTCAGTACTTC,CASSLDGTLLAKNIQYF
TRBV6-6,14,NA,TRBJ1-5,few,TGTGCCAGCACCCCCTGGGGAACAAATCAGCCCCAGCATTTT,CASTPWGTNQPQHF
TRBV20-1,16,NA,TRBJ2-7,NA,TGCAGTGCTAGAGACGAAAGACAGGTGCCCCGTTCCGAGCTGTACTTC,CSARDERQVPRSELYF
TRBV6-1,14,NA,TRBJ1-1,many,TGTGCCAGCAGTGAATTTGAGGGATCCACTGAAGCTTTCTTT,CASSEFEGSTEAFF
TRBV6-5,15,NA,TRBJ2-3,NA,TGTGCCAGCACCCCGCGAGGGGCTCTCAGGGATACGCAGTATTTT,CASTPRGALRDTQYF
TRBV28,14,NA,TRBJ2-7,NA,TGTGCCAGCAGTTTTAGCAGTTACTCCTACGAGCAGTACTTC,CASSFSSYSYEQYF
TRBV9,15,NA,TRBJ2-7,many,TGTGCCAGCAGCCTCGAAGGTGGCAGGGACAACGAGCAGTACTTC,CASSLEGGRDNEQYF
TRBV30,11,TRBD1,TRBJ2-7,many,TGTGCCTGGAACAGGGGCTACGAGCAGTACTTC,CAWNRGYEQYF
TRBV4-1,13,NA,TRBJ2-7,few,TGCGCCAGCAGCCAAGATGGCCCGTACGAGCAGTACTTC,CASSQDGPYEQYF
TRBV3-1,18,NA,TRBJ1-1,few,TGTGCCAGCAGCCAAGACCAGGGCTATAGGGACCTAAACACTGAAGCTTTCTTT,CASSQDQGYRDLNTEAFF
TRBV6-5,13,NA,TRBJ1-2,many,TGTGCCAGCAGTTACGGCAGGATTCGTGGCTACACCTTC,CASSYGRIRGYTF
TRBV27,13,NA,TRBJ2-3,few,TGTGCCAGCACCCCAAGACGGGCAGATACGCAGTATTTT,CASTPRRADTQYF
TRBV24-1,12,NA,TRBJ2-1,NA,TGTGCCGCCTCAGATCGGCGCGGTGAGCAGTTCTTC,CAASDRRGEQFF
TRBV4-3,14,NA,TRBJ2-3,many,TGCGCCAGCAGCCAAGATAACGGGATCGATACGCAGTATTTT,CASSQDNGIDTQYF
TRBV30,14,NA,TRBJ1-5,few,TGTGCCTGGAGTGAAAGGGGCTTCAATCAGCCCCAGCATTTT,CAWSERGFNQPQHF
TRBV3-1,15,NA,TRBJ1-6,many,TGTGCCAGCAGCCAAGAAGAGTGGTTGGGGTCACCCCTCCACTTT,CASSQEEWLGSPLHF
TRBV25-1,14,NA,TRBJ1-4,many,TGTGCCAGAAGGACAACAGGGACTAATGAAAAACTGTTTTTT,CARRTTGTNEKLFF
TRBV20-1,14,NA,TRBJ2-1,many,TGCAGTGCTAGTGGGGGAAGTCCGACCAATGAGCAGTTCTTC,CSASGGSPTNEQFF
TRBV5-4,15,TRBD1,TRBJ2-5,NA,TGTGCCAGCAGCTTAAATCGACAGGGAGAAGAGACCCAGTACTTC,CASSLNRQGEETQYF
TRBV20-1,16,NA,TRBJ1-6,NA,TGCAGTGCTAGAGAATCACGGGGTTCGAGTAATTCACCCCTCCACTTT,CSARESRGSSNSPLHF
TRBV12-3/TRBV12-4,14,NA,TRBJ1-1,NA,TGTGCCAGCAGTTTTGGCAGGGTGGACACTGAAGCTTTCTTT,CASSFGRVDTEAFF
TRBV7-9,17,NA,TRBJ1-5,many,TGTGCCAGCAGCTTAGCAACGGGGTCTTGGGGCAATCAGCCCCAGCATTTT,CASSLATGSWGNQPQHF
TRBV9,13,NA,TRBJ1-6,many,TGTGCCAGCAGCGTCGGGGATAATTCACCCCTCCACTTT,CASSVGDNSPLHF
TRBV29-1,12,NA,TRBJ2-3,many,TGCAGCGTTAGGCCACTCACAGATACGCAGTATTTT,CSVRPLTDTQYF
TRBV29-1,16,NA,TRBJ2-1,NA,TGCAGCGTTGATCCTAGTATTGGGAGTTTGAAGTGGTCCCAGTTCTTC,CSVDPSIGSLKWSQFF
TRBV28,14,NA,TRBJ2-1,many,TGTGCCAGCAGTCCCCCGCCCTCCTACAATGAGCAGTTCTTC,CASSPPPSYNEQFF
TRBV28,16,NA,TRBJ2-4,many,TGTGCCAGCAGTTTAGGGCCTGAGATAGCCAAAAACATTCAGTACTTC,CASSLGPEIAKNIQYF